These T cell receptor beta chains were read from a single sample in a study of OX40 agonist ivuxolimab in advanced cancers. TCRdb's table, derived via immunoSEQ multiplex PCR, lists solely in-frame clones and lacks some. The sample shows fewer than 65,000 clones, around 83% of them seen only once. Sequencing used CD4+ or CD8+ T cells sorted from blood, obtained in a trial of the OX40 agonist ivuxolimab. The receptors derive from an adult with an advanced solid tumor such as melanoma, head and neck, liver or kidney cancer. The CDR3 runs from the conserved cysteine through the conserved F or W. Fields, in order: J gene, clone size, D gene, V gene, CDR3 DNA, CDR3 protein. D genes are given only for firm matches. Some rows mark clone size as missing; the rest say once, few, many or name a class of expanded clone.

j_gene: TRBJ1-5; abundance: NA; d_gene: TRBD1; v_gene: TRBV19; CDR3nt: TGTGCCAGCAAGGAGTCCCTACAGGGGGCTGGCAATCAGCCCCAGCATTTT; CDR3aa: CASKESLQGAGNQPQHF
j_gene: TRBJ2-6; abundance: NA; d_gene: NA; v_gene: TRBV4-3; CDR3nt: TGCGCCAGCAGCCTGGGCAGACCCGGGGCCAACGTCCTGACTTTC; CDR3aa: CASSLGRPGANVLTF
j_gene: TRBJ2-7; abundance: NA; d_gene: NA; v_gene: TRBV7-2; CDR3nt: TGTGCCAGCAGCTCCGGTGGAGGACCCTACGAGCAGTACTTC; CDR3aa: CASSSGGGPYEQYF
j_gene: TRBJ1-6; abundance: NA; d_gene: NA; v_gene: TRBV7-8; CDR3nt: TGTGCCAGCAGCCCGAATATTAACGATTCACCCCTCCACTTT; CDR3aa: CASSPNINDSPLHF
j_gene: TRBJ1-1; abundance: NA; d_gene: TRBD1; v_gene: TRBV29-1; CDR3nt: TGCAGCGTTGAACGGGACAGGGTCGACACTGAAGCTTTCTTT; CDR3aa: CSVERDRVDTEAFF
j_gene: TRBJ2-2; abundance: NA; d_gene: NA; v_gene: TRBV5-6; CDR3nt: TGTGCCAGCAGCTGGGGATTCTCACCCGGGGAGCTGTTTTTT; CDR3aa: CASSWGFSPGELFF
j_gene: TRBJ2-3; abundance: NA; d_gene: NA; v_gene: TRBV5-8; CDR3nt: TGTGCCAGCAGCCACGGGGGATTCGAGTCCACAGATACGCAGTATTTT; CDR3aa: CASSHGGFESTDTQYF
j_gene: TRBJ1-1; abundance: NA; d_gene: NA; v_gene: TRBV9; CDR3nt: TGTGCCAGCAGCCCTAAGGGGGACCGCTACACTGAAGCTTTCTTT; CDR3aa: CASSPKGDRYTEAFF
j_gene: TRBJ1-2; abundance: many; d_gene: NA; v_gene: TRBV19; CDR3nt: TGTGCCAGTAGCGAGGGCCCTTACTATGGCTACACCTTC; CDR3aa: CASSEGPYYGYTF
j_gene: TRBJ1-3; abundance: NA; d_gene: NA; v_gene: TRBV6-1; CDR3nt: TGTGCCACCGTCCCCAAGGCGGATCGAAACACCATATATTTT; CDR3aa: CATVPKADRNTIYF
j_gene: TRBJ1-1; abundance: NA; d_gene: NA; v_gene: TRBV19; CDR3nt: TGTGCCAGTAGTACTTTAAGGGTCACTGAAGCTTTCTTT; CDR3aa: CASSTLRVTEAFF
j_gene: TRBJ1-2; abundance: NA; d_gene: TRBD1; v_gene: TRBV5-1; CDR3nt: TGCGCCAGCAGCTCGGGACAGGGGGCGGGCGGCTACACCTTC; CDR3aa: CASSSGQGAGGYTF
j_gene: TRBJ2-6; abundance: NA; d_gene: NA; v_gene: TRBV27; CDR3nt: TGTGCCAGCAGTTCGGGGTACACCTCTAGGGCCAACGTCCTGACTTTC; CDR3aa: CASSSGYTSRANVLTF
j_gene: TRBJ2-7; abundance: once; d_gene: TRBD1; v_gene: TRBV19; CDR3nt: TGTGCCAGTAGTATAGGGAGACAGGGCTACGAGCAGTACTTC; CDR3aa: CASSIGRQGYEQYF
j_gene: TRBJ2-3; abundance: NA; d_gene: TRBD1; v_gene: TRBV2; CDR3nt: TGTGCCAGCAGCCCACAGGGGTCAGATACGCAGTATTTT; CDR3aa: CASSPQGSDTQYF
j_gene: TRBJ1-5; abundance: NA; d_gene: NA; v_gene: TRBV5-6; CDR3nt: TGTGCCAGCAGCTTGGGGGGGAGTCCAAATAGCAATCAGCCCCAGCATTTT; CDR3aa: CASSLGGSPNSNQPQHF
j_gene: TRBJ2-1; abundance: NA; d_gene: NA; v_gene: TRBV7-9; CDR3nt: TGTGCCAGCAGCCATGCCGGGGGGCGGTCCTACAATGAGCAGTTCTTC; CDR3aa: CASSHAGGRSYNEQFF
j_gene: TRBJ2-3; abundance: NA; d_gene: TRBD1; v_gene: TRBV5-1; CDR3nt: TGCGCCAGCAGCCGACTGGGGACAGCCACAGATACGCAGTATTTT; CDR3aa: CASSRLGTATDTQYF
j_gene: TRBJ1-1; abundance: NA; d_gene: NA; v_gene: TRBV10-1; CDR3nt: TGCGCCAGCAGTGAGAGGGGTTGGGGCACTGAAGCTTTCTTT; CDR3aa: CASSERGWGTEAFF
j_gene: TRBJ1-1; abundance: NA; d_gene: NA; v_gene: TRBV29-1; CDR3nt: TGCAGCGTTTCGATTTCCCAGGGAACTGAAGCTTTCTTT; CDR3aa: CSVSISQGTEAFF
j_gene: TRBJ2-7; abundance: once; d_gene: TRBD1; v_gene: TRBV29-1; CDR3nt: TGCAGCGTAGAGTCAGGGGGCAACGAGCAGTACTTC; CDR3aa: CSVESGGNEQYF
j_gene: TRBJ2-3; abundance: NA; d_gene: TRBD2; v_gene: TRBV18; CDR3nt: TGTGCCAGCTCCCGAGGGACTAGCGGGCAGTTTCAGTATTTT; CDR3aa: CASSRGTSGQFQYF
j_gene: TRBJ1-2; abundance: NA; d_gene: NA; v_gene: TRBV7-2; CDR3nt: TGTGCCAGCAGCTTAGTCCAACGGCGCGGCTACACCTTC; CDR3aa: CASSLVQRRGYTF
j_gene: TRBJ1-4; abundance: NA; d_gene: NA; v_gene: TRBV7-2; CDR3nt: TGTGCCAGCAGCTTAGCGGGGATTAATGAAAAACTGTTTTTT; CDR3aa: CASSLAGINEKLFF
j_gene: TRBJ2-7; abundance: NA; d_gene: NA; v_gene: TRBV5-5; CDR3nt: TGTGCCAGCCGACCGGGCCCGATATCCGGCTACGAGCAGTACTTC; CDR3aa: CASRPGPISGYEQYF
j_gene: TRBJ1-1; abundance: NA; d_gene: NA; v_gene: TRBV5-1; CDR3nt: TGCGCCAGCAGCCCCAGCGGGCGGGCTGAAGCTTTCTTT; CDR3aa: CASSPSGRAEAFF
j_gene: TRBJ1-2; abundance: once; d_gene: NA; v_gene: TRBV28; CDR3nt: TGTGCCAGCAGCCCTAGCCGTAACTATGGCTACACCTTC; CDR3aa: CASSPSRNYGYTF
j_gene: TRBJ2-3; abundance: NA; d_gene: NA; v_gene: TRBV7-2; CDR3nt: TGTGCCAGCAGCTTAGAGGCGGAAAGTGGGCAGTATTTT; CDR3aa: CASSLEAESGQYF
j_gene: TRBJ1-5; abundance: NA; d_gene: NA; v_gene: TRBV6-6; CDR3nt: TGTGCCAGCAGTTACGGGGGTAATCAGCCCCAGCATTTT; CDR3aa: CASSYGGNQPQHF
j_gene: TRBJ2-3; abundance: NA; d_gene: NA; v_gene: TRBV5-4; CDR3nt: TGTGCCAGCAGCAGAAGGGACGGTGGGACAGATACGCAGTATTTT; CDR3aa: CASSRRDGGTDTQYF
j_gene: TRBJ1-5; abundance: NA; d_gene: NA; v_gene: TRBV19; CDR3nt: TGTGCCACCAGGGACGGAGAGGGGGGGAAGCCCCAGCATTTT; CDR3aa: CATRDGEGGKPQHF
j_gene: TRBJ2-1; abundance: NA; d_gene: NA; v_gene: TRBV19; CDR3nt: TGTGCCAGTAGTTTCAGCAGAAATGAGCAGTTCTTC; CDR3aa: CASSFSRNEQFF
j_gene: TRBJ1-1; abundance: NA; d_gene: TRBD1; v_gene: TRBV4-3; CDR3nt: TGCGCCAGCAGCCGGGGACAGGGGCGGATGAACACTGAAGCTTTCTTT; CDR3aa: CASSRGQGRMNTEAFF
j_gene: TRBJ2-6; abundance: NA; d_gene: NA; v_gene: TRBV19; CDR3nt: TGTGCCAGTCTAGCTAGAGCTGGGGCCAACGTCCTGACTTTC; CDR3aa: CASLARAGANVLTF
j_gene: TRBJ2-1; abundance: few; d_gene: NA; v_gene: TRBV30; CDR3nt: TGTGCCTTCCTTAGGCAGGGGAGCTACAATGAGCAGTTCTTC; CDR3aa: CAFLRQGSYNEQFF
j_gene: TRBJ2-1; abundance: NA; d_gene: TRBD2; v_gene: TRBV2; CDR3nt: TGTGCCAGCAGCTTCGGACTAGCGGGAGGCAATGAGCAGTTCTTC; CDR3aa: CASSFGLAGGNEQFF
j_gene: TRBJ2-1; abundance: NA; d_gene: NA; v_gene: TRBV5-1; CDR3nt: TGCGCCAGCAGAACGGGAGAACCTTACAATGAGCAGTTCTTC; CDR3aa: CASRTGEPYNEQFF
j_gene: TRBJ1-4; abundance: few; d_gene: TRBD1; v_gene: TRBV2; CDR3nt: TGTGCCAGCAGCGAAACGGGACAGAGTAATGAAAAACTGTTTTTT; CDR3aa: CASSETGQSNEKLFF
j_gene: TRBJ2-5; abundance: few; d_gene: NA; v_gene: TRBV11-2; CDR3nt: TGTGCCAGCAGCTGGGGGGAGACCCAGTACTTC; CDR3aa: CASSWGETQYF
j_gene: TRBJ1-5; abundance: once; d_gene: NA; v_gene: TRBV7-9; CDR3nt: TGTGCCAGCAGCTTCTCCGGACGTGGGGCAAATCAGCCCCAGCATTTT; CDR3aa: CASSFSGRGANQPQHF
j_gene: TRBJ1-1; abundance: NA; d_gene: NA; v_gene: TRBV29-1; CDR3nt: TGCAGCGTTGTAAATCCACAAAGGAACACTGAAGCTTTCTTT; CDR3aa: CSVVNPQRNTEAFF
j_gene: TRBJ2-5; abundance: NA; d_gene: NA; v_gene: TRBV7-6; CDR3nt: TGTGCCAGCAGTGTGCGGGGTCAGGGAGAGACCCAGTACTTC; CDR3aa: CASSVRGQGETQYF
j_gene: TRBJ2-1; abundance: NA; d_gene: TRBD2; v_gene: TRBV7-9; CDR3nt: TGTGCCAGCAGCTTAGCTGAAGGTAGCGGGGGGACGTACAATGAGCAGTTCTTC; CDR3aa: CASSLAEGSGGTYNEQFF